These 8 T cell receptor beta chains originate from one sample sequenced in a study of radiotherapy plus CTLA-4 blockade in lung cancer. Here immunoSEQ multiplex PCR was the method, and the copy in TCRdb shows in-frame clones only, minus some. The table has 53,000 or so clones, 80% to 90% seen once. The sample consisted of peripheral blood, taken from a patient treated with radiotherapy plus ipilimumab. These receptors were obtained from a human donor with non-small cell lung cancer that progressed on radiotherapy plus ipilimumab. Some clones in this sample may be carry-over from other donors' samples.

This clone was seen once. The V gene is TRBV19, the J gene TRBJ1-6, with D tentatively TRBD1 (5 bases). The germline V gene has CDR1 LNHDA and CDR2 SQIVND (reference sequence). V was pared by 6 bases and J by 3 bases, with 12 bases between. CDR3 length: 15 amino acids. CDR3 amino acids: CASRPWGGYNSPLHF. CDR3 nucleotides: TGTGCCAGTAGGCCCTGGGGGGGCTATAATTCACCCCTCCACTTT.

V is TRBV25-1 and J is TRBJ1-1; D is unresolved. This CDR3 has 13 residues. Germline assignment: CDR1 MGHDK and CDR2 SYGVNS. The V gene lost 2 bases and the J gene lost 1 base, with 5 bases spanning the gap. In DNA form, the CDR3 reads TGTGCCAGCAGTGAAGAGGGGAACACTGAAGCTTTCTTT. It translates to CASSEEGNTEAFF.

This rearrangement joins TRBV4-1 to TRBJ1-6; tentatively, D is TRBD1 (6 bases). The V end was cut by 1 base, the J end by 2 bases, with 21 bases between. CDR1 is MGHRA, CDR2 YSYEKL, per germline. The CDR3 extends over 20 amino acids. The chain's CDR3 is CASSQAWGPGGETYNSPLHF. CDR3 DNA sequence: TGCGCCAGCAGCCAAGCTTGGGGGCCGGGAGGTGAGACCTATAATTCACCCCTCCACTTT.

The CDR3 bases are TGTGCCAGCAGTGAATTCACTAACTATGGCTACACCTTC. Protein product: CASSEFTNYGYTF. V is TRBV2 and J is TRBJ1-2; the D is unclear. This CDR3 is built from 13 residues. Between the trimmed V and J ends, which lost 2 bases and 0 bases, there was a span of 4 bases. Germline loops: CDR1 SNHLY, CDR2 FYNNEI.

This chain connects TRBV2 to TRBJ1-4, with D possibly matching TRBD1 (5 bases). Trimming took off 8 bases at V and 6 bases at J, with 22 bases between the two ends. Germline loops: CDR1 SNHLY, CDR2 FYNNEI. The CDR3 loop spans 16 amino acids. CDR3 coding DNA: TGTGCCAGCCTTTTCACGCAGGGTGAAGGCGATGAAAAACTGTTTTTT. Translating it yields CASLFTQGEGDEKLFF.

The chain joins TRBV2 to TRBJ2-1; possible D gene TRBD1, 5 bases. Germline values: CDR1 SNHLY, CDR2 FYNNEI. Trimming took off 6 bases at V and 9 bases at J, with 15 bases between the two ends. The CDR3 runs to 13 residues. The CDR3 loop is CASRQDIGGEQFF. CDR3 DNA: TGTGCCAGCAGACAGGACATCGGCGGTGAGCAGTTCTTC.

This chain uses TRBV2 with TRBJ1-3; 7 bases align to TRBD1. The V and J ends lost 8 bases and 0 bases, in that order; junction bases with no gene match: 10. This CDR3 is built from 16 residues. From germline, CDR1 is SNHLY and CDR2 FYNNEI. CDR3 DNA sequence: TGTGCCAGCCGCCGATCGGGACAGTTCTCTGGAAACACCATATATTTT. Encoded protein: CASRRSGQFSGNTIYF.

This sequence joins TRBV2 and TRBJ1-3, with D possibly matching TRBD1 (6 bases). Germline V gives CDR1 SNHLY, CDR2 FYNNEI. Trimming pared 9 bases from V and 0 bases from J, leaving 9 bases between. The CDR3 has 13 residues. The CDR3 coding sequence is TGTGCCAGGACACAGGGCTCTGGAAACACCATATATTTT. Translating gives CARTQGSGNTIYF.